This T cell receptor beta chain was obtained from a study of blood T cell repertoires in COVID-19 (TCRdb year 2020). About the study as a whole: Collaborator samples came from the United States, Italy and Spain and covered acute and convalescent phases of COVID-19. The prospective study material was composed of cDNA or gDNA derived from T cells, B-cell-depleted T cells, or PBMCs. Where HLA class I and class II types were available, the types were taken from metadata supplied by the sample provider, not from assay-based typing. The samples were drawn from the first 160 participants of the ongoing ImmuneRACE study and from some 1,300 subjects provided by 6 global collaborators. The dataset comprised deeply sampled blood TCRbeta repertoires from subjects exposed to, actively infected with, or recovered from COVID-19. The repertoires were released in a freely available public database intended as a resource for research on the immune response to SARS-CoV-2. A de-identified subject ID, COVID-19 status, age in years and sex were almost always included in the sample metadata. What the work shows at the level of the full study, not this receptor alone: Clinical and demographic metadata were provided uncurated, with the amount varying by source and participant.

The collaborating institutions used their own protocols to collect whole blood in K2EDTA tubes. For TCRbeta analysis, collaborator samples were shipped as frozen whole blood, as isolated PBMCs, or as DNA extracted from either sample type. TCRbeta CDR3 regions were amplified from genomic DNA by means of the immunoSEQ Assay, a bias-controlled multiplex PCR. The authors processed their data as follows. The number of nucleated cells in each sample was estimated from the amplification of reference gene primers within the assay. To quantify the absolute abundance of each unique TCRbeta CDR3 rearrangement, sequence reads were collapsed and filtered. Productive Simpson clonality was computed per sample as the square root of Simpson's diversity index over productive rearrangements. The clones in this table, taken by TCRdb from immuneACCESS, are in-frame only. Not every clone is retained; where verified, under half of the shortfall comes from an unresolved V gene, and the cause of the rest is unknown. V, J and clone size are those of that table, while D and trimming were read from the DNA. Across this sample there are about 310,000 clones, with around 90% seen only once. The ten biggest clones cover approximately 2.2% of the sample.

With regard to this clone: The antigen this receptor binds is unknown. Per-base qualities were not stored, and no clone one base away is much larger.

Trimming costs V 4 bases and J 2 bases, and their ends lie 7 bases apart. The CDR3 measures 13 amino acids from cysteine to phenylalanine. The only DNA kept is the CDR3, 39 bases in frame from the first base. Via the germline V gene, CDR1 is SGHAT and CDR2 FQNNGV. The source is a young man with active or convalescent COVID-19. Sequenced input: peripheral blood. The V and J genes are TRBV11-2 and TRBJ2-3, with the D gene not clear enough to name. The nucleotide sequence is given as TGTGCCAGCAGCTCCTCTAACACAGATACGCAGTATTTT. It codes for CASSSSNTDTQYF.